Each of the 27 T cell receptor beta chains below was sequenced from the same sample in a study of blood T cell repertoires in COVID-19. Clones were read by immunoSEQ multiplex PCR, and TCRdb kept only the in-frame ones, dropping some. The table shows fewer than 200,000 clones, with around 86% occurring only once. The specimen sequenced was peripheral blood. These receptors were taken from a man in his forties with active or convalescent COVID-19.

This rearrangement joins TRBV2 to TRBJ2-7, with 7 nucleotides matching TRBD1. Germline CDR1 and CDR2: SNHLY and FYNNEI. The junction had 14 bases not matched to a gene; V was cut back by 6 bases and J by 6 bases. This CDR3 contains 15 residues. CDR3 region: CASRLTGVFQGEQYF. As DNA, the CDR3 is TGTGCCAGCAGGCTAACAGGGGTCTTCCAGGGCGAGCAGTACTTC.

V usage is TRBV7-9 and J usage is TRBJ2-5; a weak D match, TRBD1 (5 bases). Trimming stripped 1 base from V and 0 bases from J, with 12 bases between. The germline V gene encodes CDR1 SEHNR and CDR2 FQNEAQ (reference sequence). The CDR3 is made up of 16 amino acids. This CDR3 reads CASSLETGPYQETQYF. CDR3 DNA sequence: TGTGCCAGCAGCTTAGAAACAGGACCGTACCAAGAGACCCAGTACTTC.

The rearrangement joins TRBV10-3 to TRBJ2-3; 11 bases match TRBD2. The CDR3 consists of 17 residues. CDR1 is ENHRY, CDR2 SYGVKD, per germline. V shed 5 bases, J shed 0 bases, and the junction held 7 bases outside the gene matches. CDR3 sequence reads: CAISQSSGGSSTDTQYF. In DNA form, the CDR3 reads TGTGCCATCAGTCAATCTAGCGGGGGGTCTAGCACAGATACGCAGTATTTT.

The CDR3 DNA reads TGTGCCAGCGAAAAGGACAGCACCTACGAGCAGTACTTC. As protein: CASEKDSTYEQYF. The chain is built from TRBV12-3 or TRBV12-4 and TRBJ2-7; a weak D match, TRBD1 (6 bases). This CDR3 region has 13 residues. V lost 8 bases and J 2 bases, leaving 13 bases between the germline ends.

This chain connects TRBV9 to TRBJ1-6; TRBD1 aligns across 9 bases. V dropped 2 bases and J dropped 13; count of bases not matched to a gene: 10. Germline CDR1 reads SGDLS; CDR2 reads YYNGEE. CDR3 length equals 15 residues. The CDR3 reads CASSVQDRGLAPLHF. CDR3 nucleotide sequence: TGTGCCAGCAGCGTCCAGGACAGGGGTTTGGCTCCCCTCCACTTT. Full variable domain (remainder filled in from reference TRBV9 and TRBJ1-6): DSGVTQTPKHLITATGQRVTLRCSPRSGDLSVYWYQQSLDQGLQFLIQYYNGEERAKGNILERFSAQQFPDLHSELNLSSLELGDSALYFCASSVQDRGLAPLHFGNGTRLTVT.

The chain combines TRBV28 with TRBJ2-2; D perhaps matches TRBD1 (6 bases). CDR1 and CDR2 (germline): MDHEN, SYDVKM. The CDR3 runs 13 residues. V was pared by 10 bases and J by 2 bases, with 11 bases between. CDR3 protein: CANRDTNTGELFF. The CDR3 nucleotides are TGTGCCAACCGGGACACCAACACCGGGGAGCTGTTTTTT. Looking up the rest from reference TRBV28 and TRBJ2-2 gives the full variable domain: DVKVTQSSRYLVKRTGEKVFLECVQDMDHENMFWYRQDPGLGLRLIYFSYDVKMKEKGDIPEGYSVSREKKERFSLILESASTNQTSMYLCANRDTNTGELFFGEGSRLTVL.

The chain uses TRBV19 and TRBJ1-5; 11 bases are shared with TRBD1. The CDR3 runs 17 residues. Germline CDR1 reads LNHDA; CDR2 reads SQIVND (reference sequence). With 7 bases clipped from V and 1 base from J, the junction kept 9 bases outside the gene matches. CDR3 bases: TGTGCCAGTACCTCGGACAGGGGGCGAGGAAGCAATCAGCCCCAGCATTTT. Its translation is CASTSDRGRGSNQPQHF.

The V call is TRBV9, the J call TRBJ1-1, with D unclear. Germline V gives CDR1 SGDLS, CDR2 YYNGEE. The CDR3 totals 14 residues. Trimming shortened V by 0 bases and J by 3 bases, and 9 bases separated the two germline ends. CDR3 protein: CASSVGEGYTEAFF. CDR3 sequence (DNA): TGTGCCAGCAGCGTAGGTGAGGGATACACTGAAGCTTTCTTT.

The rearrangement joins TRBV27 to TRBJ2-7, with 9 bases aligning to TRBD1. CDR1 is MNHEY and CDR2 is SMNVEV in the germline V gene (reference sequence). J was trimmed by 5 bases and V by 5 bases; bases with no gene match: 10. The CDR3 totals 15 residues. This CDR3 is CASSPSHTGGHEQYF. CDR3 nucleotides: TGTGCCAGCAGTCCATCACACACAGGGGGCCACGAGCAGTACTTC.

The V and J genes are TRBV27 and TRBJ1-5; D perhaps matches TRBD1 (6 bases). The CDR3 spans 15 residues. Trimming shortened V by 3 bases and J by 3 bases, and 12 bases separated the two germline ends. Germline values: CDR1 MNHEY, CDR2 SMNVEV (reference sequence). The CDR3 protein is CASSFRGAYNQPQHF. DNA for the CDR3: TGTGCCAGCAGTTTTCGGGGGGCTTACAATCAGCCCCAGCATTTT.

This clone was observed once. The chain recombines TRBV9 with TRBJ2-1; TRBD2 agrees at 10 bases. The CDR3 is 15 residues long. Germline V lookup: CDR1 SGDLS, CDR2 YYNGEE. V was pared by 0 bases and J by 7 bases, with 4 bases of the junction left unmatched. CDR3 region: CASSVESGGVNEQFF. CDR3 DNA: TGTGCCAGCAGCGTAGAGAGCGGGGGGGTAAATGAGCAGTTCTTC.

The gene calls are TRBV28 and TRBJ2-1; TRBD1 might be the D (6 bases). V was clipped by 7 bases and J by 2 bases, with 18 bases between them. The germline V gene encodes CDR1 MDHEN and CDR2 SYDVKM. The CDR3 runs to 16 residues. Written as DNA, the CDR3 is TGTGCCAGCAACCACCCCACGGGACAAACCTACAATGAGCAGTTCTTC. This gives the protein CASNHPTGQTYNEQFF.

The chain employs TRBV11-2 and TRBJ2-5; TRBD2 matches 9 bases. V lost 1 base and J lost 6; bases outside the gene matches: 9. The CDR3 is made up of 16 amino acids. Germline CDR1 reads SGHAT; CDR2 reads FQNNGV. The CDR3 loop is CASSLGARGGGKTQYF. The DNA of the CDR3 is TGTGCCAGCAGCTTAGGAGCGCGGGGGGGCGGTAAGACCCAGTACTTC. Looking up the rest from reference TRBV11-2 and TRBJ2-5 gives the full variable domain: EAGVAQSPRYKIIEKRQSVAFWCNPISGHATLYWYQQILGQGPKLLIQFQNNGVVDDSQLPKDRFSAERLKGVDSTLKIQPAKLEDSAVYLCASSLGARGGGKTQYFGPGTRLLVL.

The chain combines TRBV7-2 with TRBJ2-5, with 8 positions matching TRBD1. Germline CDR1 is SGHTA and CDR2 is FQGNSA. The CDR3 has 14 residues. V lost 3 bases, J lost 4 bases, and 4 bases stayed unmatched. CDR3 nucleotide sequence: TGTGCCAGCAGCTTTCCAGGGGGCCGAGAGACCCAGTACTTC. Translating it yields CASSFPGGRETQYF.

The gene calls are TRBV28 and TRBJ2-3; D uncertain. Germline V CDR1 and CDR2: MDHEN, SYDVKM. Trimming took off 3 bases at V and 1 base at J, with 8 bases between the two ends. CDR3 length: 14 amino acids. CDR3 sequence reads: CASSLRQRTDTQYF. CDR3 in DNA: TGTGCCAGCAGTTTGAGGCAACGCACAGATACGCAGTATTTT.

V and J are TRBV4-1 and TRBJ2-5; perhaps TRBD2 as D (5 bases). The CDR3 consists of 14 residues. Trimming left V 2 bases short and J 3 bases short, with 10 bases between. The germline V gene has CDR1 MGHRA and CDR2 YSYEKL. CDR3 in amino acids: CASSQRRREETQYF. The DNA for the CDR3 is TGCGCCAGCAGCCAAAGAAGGCGGGAAGAGACCCAGTACTTC.

The CDR3: CASSGTLGAYEQYF. The CDR3, as DNA: TGTGCCAGCAGCGGGACATTGGGAGCCTACGAGCAGTACTTC. The rearrangement links TRBV6-5 to TRBJ2-7, with D perhaps matching TRBD1 (6 bases). The V end lost 6 bases, the J end lost 2 bases, and 14 bases lay between the germline ends. The CDR3 length is 14 residues. Germline CDR1 is MNHEY and CDR2 is SVGAGI.

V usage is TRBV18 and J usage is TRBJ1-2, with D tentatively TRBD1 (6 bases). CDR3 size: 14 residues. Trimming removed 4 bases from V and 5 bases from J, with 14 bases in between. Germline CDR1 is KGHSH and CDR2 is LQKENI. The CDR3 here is CASSQDAQGYGYTF. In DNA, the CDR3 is TGTGCCAGCTCACAGGACGCGCAGGGGTATGGCTACACCTTC.

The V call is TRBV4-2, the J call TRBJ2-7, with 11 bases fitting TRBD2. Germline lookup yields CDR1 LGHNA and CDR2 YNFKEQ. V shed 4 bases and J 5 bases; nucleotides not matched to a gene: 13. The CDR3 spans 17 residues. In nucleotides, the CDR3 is TGTGCCAGCAGCCGGCGTCAACTTACTAGCGGGGGTCACGAGCAGTACTTC. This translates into CASSRRQLTSGGHEQYF.

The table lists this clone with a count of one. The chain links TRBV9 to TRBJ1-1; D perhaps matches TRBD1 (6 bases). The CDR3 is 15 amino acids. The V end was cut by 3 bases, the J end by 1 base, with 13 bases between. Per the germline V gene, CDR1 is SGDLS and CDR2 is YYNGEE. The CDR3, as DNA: TGTGCCAGCAGCGCCCAGGGGTTGGGGAACACTGAAGCTTTCTTT. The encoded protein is CASSAQGLGNTEAFF. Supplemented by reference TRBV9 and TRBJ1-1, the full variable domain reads DSGVTQTPKHLITATGQRVTLRCSPRSGDLSVYWYQQSLDQGLQFLIQYYNGEERAKGNILERFSAQQFPDLHSELNLSSLELGDSALYFCASSAQGLGNTEAFFGQGTRLTVV.

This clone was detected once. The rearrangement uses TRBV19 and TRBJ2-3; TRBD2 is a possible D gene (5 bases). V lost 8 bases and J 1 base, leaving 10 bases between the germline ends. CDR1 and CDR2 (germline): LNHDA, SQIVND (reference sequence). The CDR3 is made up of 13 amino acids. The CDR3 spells CASRERGTDTQYF. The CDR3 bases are TGTGCCAGTCGAGAGAGGGGCACAGATACGCAGTATTTT.

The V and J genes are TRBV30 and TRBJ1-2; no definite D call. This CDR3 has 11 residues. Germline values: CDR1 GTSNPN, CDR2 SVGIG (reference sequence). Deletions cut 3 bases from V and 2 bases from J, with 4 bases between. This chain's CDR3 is CAWSQNYGYTF. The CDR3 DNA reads TGTGCCTGGAGCCAGAACTATGGCTACACCTTC.

This CDR3 is CASSSTSGAYEQYF. The CDR3, as DNA: TGTGCCAGCAGCTCGACTAGCGGTGCCTACGAGCAGTACTTC. The V call is TRBV7-2, the J call TRBJ2-7; 9 nucleotides match TRBD2. Germline V lookup: CDR1 SGHTA, CDR2 FQGNSA. With V trimmed by 4 bases and J by 2 bases, 3 bases remained unmatched. This CDR3 has 14 amino acids.

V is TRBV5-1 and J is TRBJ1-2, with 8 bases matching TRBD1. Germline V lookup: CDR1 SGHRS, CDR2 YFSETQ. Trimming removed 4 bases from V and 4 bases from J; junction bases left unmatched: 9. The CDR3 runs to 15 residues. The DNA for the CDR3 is TGCGCCAGCAGCATGGACAGGGTGAACGGCTATGGCTACACCTTC. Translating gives CASSMDRVNGYGYTF.

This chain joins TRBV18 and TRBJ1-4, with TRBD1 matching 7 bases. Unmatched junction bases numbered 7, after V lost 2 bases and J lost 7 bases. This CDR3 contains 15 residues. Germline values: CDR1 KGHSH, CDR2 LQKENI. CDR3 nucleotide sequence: TGTGCCAGCTCACCATCAGAGACAGGGACTGAAAAACTGTTTTTT. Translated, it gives CASSPSETGTEKLFF.

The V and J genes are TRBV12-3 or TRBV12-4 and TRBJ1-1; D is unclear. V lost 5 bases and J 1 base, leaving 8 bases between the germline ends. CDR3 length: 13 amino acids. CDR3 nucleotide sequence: TGTGCCAGCAGTGAGCGGGGGAACACTGAAGCTTTCTTT. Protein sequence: CASSERGNTEAFF.

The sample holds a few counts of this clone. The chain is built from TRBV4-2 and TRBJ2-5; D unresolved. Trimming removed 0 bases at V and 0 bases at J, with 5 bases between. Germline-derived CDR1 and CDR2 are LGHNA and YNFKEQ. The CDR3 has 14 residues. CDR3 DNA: TGTGCCAGCAGCCAAGAAGCGAACCAAGAGACCCAGTACTTC. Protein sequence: CASSQEANQETQYF.